This entry is about one TCR beta chain. Original analysis: Reference gene primer amplification in the assay estimated nucleated cell counts. Repertoires were generated with immunoSEQ multiplex PCR, while TCRdb's copy carries only in-frame clones and drops some. V, J and clone size are those of that table, while D and trimming were read from the DNA. The sample lists about 310,000 clones, around 87% seen once, with 7.8% in the top ten. These data belong to a study of blood T cell repertoires in COVID-19. At the level of the study: COVID-19 samples, acute and convalescent, were from the United States, Italy and Spain. T cells, B-cell-depleted T cells, or PBMCs provided the cDNA or gDNA that served as material.

The CDR3 sequence is 16 residues long. In germline, CDR1 is MNHEY, CDR2 SVGEGT. The V segment lost 0 bases and the J segment 0 bases; nucleotides outside the gene matches: 3. The sequencing input was peripheral blood. The receptor was isolated from a woman aged 50 to 65 who had recovered from COVID-19. The chain carries TRBV6-2 or TRBV6-3 and TRBJ2-7; 9 bases match TRBD2. This CDR3 is CASSYSSGGTSYEQYF. In DNA form, the CDR3 reads TGTGCCAGCAGTTACTCTAGCGGGGGCACCTCCTACGAGCAGTACTTC.